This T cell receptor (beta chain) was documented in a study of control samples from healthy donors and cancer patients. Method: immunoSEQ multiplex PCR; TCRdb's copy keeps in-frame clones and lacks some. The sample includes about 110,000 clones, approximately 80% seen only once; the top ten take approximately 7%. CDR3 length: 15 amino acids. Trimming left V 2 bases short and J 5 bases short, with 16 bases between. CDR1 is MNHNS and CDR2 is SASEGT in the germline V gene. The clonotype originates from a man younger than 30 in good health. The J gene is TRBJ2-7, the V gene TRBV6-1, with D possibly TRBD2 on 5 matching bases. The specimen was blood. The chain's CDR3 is CASSERWRGINEQYV. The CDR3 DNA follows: TGTGCCAGCAGTGAACGGTGGCGAGGGATCAACGAGCAGTACGTC.